Each of the 23 T cell receptor beta chains below was sequenced from the same sample in a study of human T cells and chemical hapten exposure. In TCRdb, the 5' RACE reads were re-called with MiXCR into one record per CDR3 protein. Of 80,000 or so distinct CDR3 sequences listed, 15% to 20% are singletons. Total RNA came from unfractionated whole blood. The receptors stem from a female donor in good health.

This clonotype was seen only a few times. CDR3 region: CASSQEYGRGNYEQYF. The CDR3 nucleotides are TGTGCCAGCAGCCAAGAGTATGGACGGGGAAACTACGAGCAGTACTTC. The chain couples TRBV4-2 to TRBJ2-7, with D possibly TRBD2 on 5 matching bases. Germline values: CDR1 LGHNA, CDR2 YNFKEQ. The CDR3 runs to 16 residues. V was shortened by 0 bases and J by 3 bases, with 15 bases between the two germline ends.

The chain employs TRBV27 and TRBJ1-5; TRBD1 might be the D (5 bases). CDR3 length: 14 residues. Per the germline V gene, CDR1 is MNHEY and CDR2 is SMNVEV (reference sequence). The V end lost 6 bases, the J end lost 0 bases, and 9 bases lay between the germline ends. The CDR3 region is CASRAGYSNQPQHF. The CDR3 DNA sequence: TGTGCCAGCAGGGCAGGGTATAGCAATCAGCCCCAGCATTTT.

The table lists this clonotype with a few counts. J is TRBJ2-3 and V is TRBV7-6, with 9 bases matching TRBD2. CDR1 SGHVS and CDR2 FNYEAQ come from the germline V gene. This CDR3 has 16 amino acids. The junction had 12 bases not matched to a gene; V was cut back by 5 bases and J by 6 bases. This CDR3 reads CASSKEGTSFVDTQYF. DNA of the CDR3: TGTGCCAGCAGCAAAGAGGGGACTAGCTTTGTGGATACGCAGTATTTT.

This clonotype was detected only once. The chain combines TRBV6-5 with TRBJ1-2; TRBD1 might be the D (5 bases). The length of the CDR3 is 15 residues. CDR1 MNHEY and CDR2 SVGAGI come from the germline V gene. Trimming pared 6 bases from V and 5 bases from J, leaving 19 bases between. CDR3 in amino acids: CASSLGGGTLYGYTF. The CDR3 bases are TGTGCCAGCAGCCTGGGAGGAGGGACCCTTTATGGCTACACCTTC.

This clonotype was seen only a few times. V gene TRBV28 combines with J gene TRBJ2-1; 9 bases fit TRBD2. The CDR3 is 16 residues long. V was clipped by 6 bases and J by 0 bases; unmatched bases: 6. Germline CDR1 is MDHEN and CDR2 is SYDVKM. This chain's CDR3 is CASSSFSGSSYNEQFF. The CDR3 DNA sequence: TGTGCCAGCAGCTCATTTAGCGGGAGCTCCTACAATGAGCAGTTCTTC. Based on the CDR3 plus reference TRBV28 and TRBJ2-1, the full variable domain is DVKVTQSSRYLVKRTGEKVFLECVQDMDHENMFWYRQDPGLGLRLIYFSYDVKMKEKGDIPEGYSVSREKKERFSLILESASTNQTSMYLCASSSFSGSSYNEQFFGPGTRLTVL.

V and J are TRBV4-3 and TRBJ2-3; D gene uncertain. The CDR3 is 15 amino acids. Germline V gene lookup returns CDR1 LGHNA and CDR2 YSLEER. V was pared by 0 bases and J by 4 bases, with 11 bases between. In DNA form, the CDR3 reads TGCGCCAGCAGCCAAGATTTCGGGCCCGCAGATACGCAGTATTTT. Amino acids: CASSQDFGPADTQYF.

Remarks on this clonotype: Since a much larger clone is just one base distant, this may be a read error. Because the CDR3's place on the DNA is in doubt, the DNA is left out and the CDR3 is given as listed by TCRdb. This rearrangement joins TRBV5-5 to TRBJ2-4; the table gives TRBD1 as D, unverified against the DNA. CDR1 is SGHKS, CDR2 YYEKEE, per germline (reference sequence). The CDR3 length is 14 residues, termini included. This CDR3 reads CASSFGQGSGIQHF.

The chain employs TRBV2 and TRBJ1-2, with D perhaps TRBD1 (5 bases). From germline, CDR1 is SNHLY and CDR2 FYNNEI. V was shortened by 3 bases and J by 7 bases, with 18 bases between the two germline ends. The CDR3 has 15 amino acids. DNA of the CDR3: TGTGCCAGCAGTGATCGGGTGACAGCCCGGGGTGGCTACACCTTC. Protein: CASSDRVTARGGYTF.

The genes are TRBV2 and TRBJ2-7, with D perhaps TRBD2 (6 bases). CDR1 SNHLY and CDR2 FYNNEI come from the germline V gene. The CDR3 contains 15 residues. Trimming shortened V by 7 bases and J by 0 bases, and 16 bases separated the two germline ends. In DNA form, the CDR3 reads TGTGCCAGCATTCGGGACTCCAGCAGCTCCTACGAGCAGTACTTC. Protein: CASIRDSSSSYEQYF. The whole variable domain, remainder taken from reference TRBV2 and TRBJ2-7, is EPEVTQTPSHQVTQMGQEVILRCVPISNHLYFYWYRQILGQKVEFLVSFYNNEISEKSEIFDDQFSVERPDGSNFTLKIRSTKLEDSAMYFCASIRDSSSSYEQYFGPGTRLTVT.

V gene TRBV19 combines with J gene TRBJ2-6, with D uncertain. The CDR3 is 15 residues long. Germline V gene data show CDR1 as LNHDA and CDR2 as SQIVND (reference sequence). The V gene lost 5 bases and the J gene lost 0 bases, with 8 bases spanning the gap. CDR3 in amino acids: CASSPYLSGANVLTF. The CDR3 region has the DNA TGTGCCAGTAGTCCTTATCTCTCTGGGGCCAACGTCCTGACTTTC.

This clonotype ranks as medium-sized (0.01 to 0.1%). The chain has TRBV3-1 and TRBJ2-3; 7 nucleotides agree with TRBD1. CDR1 is LGHDT and CDR2 is YNNKEL in the germline V gene (reference sequence). The length of the CDR3 is 17 residues. Trimming took 5 bases from V and 3 from J; bases not matched to a gene: 14. The chain's CDR3 is CASSTPNRQGRTDTQYF. The CDR3 bases are TGTGCCAGCAGCACCCCTAACAGACAGGGAAGAACAGATACGCAGTATTTT.

The chain's CDR3 is CASGRGTGLYEQYF. Here the CDR3 DNA reads TGTGCCAGCGGGAGGGGGACAGGCCTCTACGAGCAGTACTTC. V and J are TRBV14 and TRBJ2-7; D might be TRBD1 (8 bases). There are 14 residues in the CDR3. V dropped 8 bases and J dropped 3 bases, with 17 bases sitting between them. The germline V gene encodes CDR1 SGHDN and CDR2 FVKESK.

The chain recombines TRBV2 with TRBJ1-6, with no clear D. Trimming removed 3 bases at V and 8 bases at J, with 11 bases between. CDR3 size: 14 residues. CDR1 SNHLY and CDR2 FYNNEI come from the germline V gene. This CDR3 reads CASSELVLDSPLHF. The CDR3 DNA reads as TGTGCCAGCAGTGAGCTGGTCTTGGATTCACCCCTCCACTTT.

The sample holds many counts of this clonotype. The V and J genes are TRBV7-8 and TRBJ1-1; D unclear. V dropped 3 bases and J dropped 1 base, with 6 bases sitting between them. The CDR3 sequence is 13 residues long. Looked up from germline, CDR1 is SGHVS and CDR2 is FQNEAQ. The CDR3 bases are TGTGCCAGCAGCTTGGACGCGAACACTGAAGCTTTCTTT. Protein product: CASSLDANTEAFF.

This clonotype occurred a few times. V usage is TRBV5-1 and J usage is TRBJ1-4, with D perhaps matching TRBD1 (5 bases). The CDR3 runs 14 residues. V was trimmed by 4 bases and J by 7 bases, leaving 14 bases between them. Germline values: CDR1 SGHRS, CDR2 YFSETQ. CDR3 protein: CASSIAGLGEKLFF. CDR3 in DNA: TGCGCCAGCAGCATAGCAGGGTTGGGTGAAAAACTGTTTTTT.

This clonotype has just one count. The J gene is TRBJ2-7, the V gene TRBV27; D perhaps matches TRBD1 (6 bases). CDR3 length: 13 amino acids. Germline V gene lookup returns CDR1 MNHEY and CDR2 SMNVEV (reference sequence). Trimming stripped 3 bases from V and 5 bases from J, with 11 bases between. The CDR3 DNA sequence: TGTGCCAGCAGTTTCCTAACAGGGAACGAGCAGTACTTC. Protein: CASSFLTGNEQYF.

J is TRBJ1-1 and V is TRBV12-3 or TRBV12-4, with TRBD1 matching 7 bases. V lost 2 bases, J lost 5 bases, and 5 bases stayed unmatched. The CDR3 length is 14 residues. CDR3 region: CASSLRSGGTEAFF. The CDR3 region has the DNA TGTGCCAGCAGTTTAAGGTCAGGGGGGACTGAAGCTTTCTTT.

V usage is TRBV29-1 and J usage is TRBJ2-5; TRBD2 might be the D (5 bases). The V gene's germline CDR1 is SQVTM and CDR2 ANQGSEA. The CDR3 loop spans 12 amino acids. V was trimmed by 4 bases and J by 5 bases, leaving 11 bases between them. The CDR3: CSVGVALETQYF. The CDR3 DNA sequence: TGCAGCGTTGGGGTAGCGCTTGAGACCCAGTACTTC.

The V and J genes are TRBV24-1 and TRBJ2-3, with a weak D call TRBD1 (6 bases). The CDR3 loop spans 16 amino acids. V lost 4 bases to trimming and J lost 0 bases, with 13 bases between them. Germline V CDR1 and CDR2: KGHDR, SFDVKD. The CDR3 reads CATSDPRTASTDTQYF. The CDR3 DNA reads TGTGCCACCAGTGACCCCCGGACAGCTAGCACAGATACGCAGTATTTT.

The CDR3 loop is CATTARGVKNIQYF. The DNA for the CDR3 is TGTGCCACCACGGCCAGGGGAGTCAAAAACATTCAGTACTTC. This sequence joins TRBV28 and TRBJ2-4; weak D call: TRBD1 (6 bases). V was trimmed by 10 bases and J by 3 bases, leaving 16 bases between them. The germline V gene has CDR1 MDHEN and CDR2 SYDVKM. CDR3 length: 14 residues.

Ten or more counts support this clonotype. The rearrangement uses TRBV10-3 and TRBJ2-1; no firm D call. Trimming removed 7 bases at V and 3 bases at J, with 13 bases between. The CDR3 covers 14 residues. CDR1 is ENHRY and CDR2 is SYGVKD in the germline V gene. Written as DNA, the CDR3 is TGTGCCATCAAAGGCAGTGATCGCTACAATGAGCAGTTCTTC. This encodes CAIKGSDRYNEQFF.

This clonotype was found many times. The chain links TRBV28 to TRBJ1-1, with D unresolved. The CDR3 extends over 12 amino acids. The V gene's germline CDR1 is MDHEN and CDR2 SYDVKM. V was cut by 3 bases and J by 6 bases, with 8 bases left in between. The CDR3 DNA sequence: TGTGCCAGCAGTTTTCTGGGGTCTGAAGCTTTCTTT. Translation gives CASSFLGSEAFF.

The chain links TRBV14 to TRBJ1-1; D perhaps matches TRBD1 (5 bases). Germline values: CDR1 SGHDN, CDR2 FVKESK. Trimming took 4 bases from V and 7 from J, leaving 13 bases between them. This CDR3 is 13 amino acids long. CDR3 nucleotides: TGTGCCAGCAGCCCACACGGGGGTAGTGAAGCTTTCTTT. The encoded protein is CASSPHGGSEAFF.